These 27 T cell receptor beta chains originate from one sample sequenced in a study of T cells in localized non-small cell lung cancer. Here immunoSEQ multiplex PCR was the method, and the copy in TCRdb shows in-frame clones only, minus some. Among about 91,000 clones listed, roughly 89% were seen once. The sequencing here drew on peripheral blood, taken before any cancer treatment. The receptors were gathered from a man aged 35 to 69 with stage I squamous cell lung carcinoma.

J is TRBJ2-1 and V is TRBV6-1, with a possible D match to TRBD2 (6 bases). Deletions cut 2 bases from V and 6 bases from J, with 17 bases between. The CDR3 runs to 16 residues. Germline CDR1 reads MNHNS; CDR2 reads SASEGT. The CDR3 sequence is CASSEIMGGRTNEQFF. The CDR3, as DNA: TGTGCCAGCAGTGAAATCATGGGGGGACGAACCAATGAGCAGTTCTTC.

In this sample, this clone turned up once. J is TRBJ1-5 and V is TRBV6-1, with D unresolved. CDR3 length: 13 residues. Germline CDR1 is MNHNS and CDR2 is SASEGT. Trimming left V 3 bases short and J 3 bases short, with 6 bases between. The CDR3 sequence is CASSDGSNQPQHF. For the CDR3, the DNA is TGTGCCAGCAGTGACGGGTCCAATCAGCCCCAGCATTTT.

The CDR3 region is CAWSGPRSFSGNTIYF. The DNA for the CDR3 is TGTGCCTGGAGTGGGCCAAGGTCATTCTCTGGAAACACCATATATTTT. The chain uses TRBV30 and TRBJ1-3; D is unresolved. Per the germline V gene, CDR1 is GTSNPN and CDR2 is SVGIG (reference sequence). Between the trimmed V and J ends, which lost 1 base and 0 bases, there was a span of 13 bases. This CDR3 has 16 residues.

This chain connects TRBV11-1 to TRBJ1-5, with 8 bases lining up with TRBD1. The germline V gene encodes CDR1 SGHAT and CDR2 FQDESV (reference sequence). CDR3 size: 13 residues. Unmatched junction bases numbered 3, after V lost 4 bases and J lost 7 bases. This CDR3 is CASSSNRGQPQHF. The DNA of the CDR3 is TGTGCCAGCAGCTCGAACAGGGGGCAGCCCCAGCATTTT.

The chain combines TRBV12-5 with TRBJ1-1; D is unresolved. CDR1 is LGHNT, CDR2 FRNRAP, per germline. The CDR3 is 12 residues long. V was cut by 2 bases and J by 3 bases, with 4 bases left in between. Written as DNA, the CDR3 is TGTGCTAGTGGTTTGTCCGACACTGAAGCTTTCTTT. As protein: CASGLSDTEAFF.

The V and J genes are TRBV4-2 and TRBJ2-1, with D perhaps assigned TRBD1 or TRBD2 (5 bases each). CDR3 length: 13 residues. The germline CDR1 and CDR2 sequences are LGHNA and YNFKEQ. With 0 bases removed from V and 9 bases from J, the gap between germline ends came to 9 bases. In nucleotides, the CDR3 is TGTGCCAGCAGCCAAGATCGGGGCGGTGAGCAGTTCTTC. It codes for CASSQDRGGEQFF.

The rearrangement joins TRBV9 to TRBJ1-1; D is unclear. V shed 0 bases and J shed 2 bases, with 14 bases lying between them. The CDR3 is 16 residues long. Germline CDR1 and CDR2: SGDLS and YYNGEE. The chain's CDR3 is CASSVGRSTANTEAFF. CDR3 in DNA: TGTGCCAGCAGCGTAGGTCGGAGTACAGCCAACACTGAAGCTTTCTTT. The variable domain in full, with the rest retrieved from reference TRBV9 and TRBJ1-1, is DSGVTQTPKHLITATGQRVTLRCSPRSGDLSVYWYQQSLDQGLQFLIQYYNGEERAKGNILERFSAQQFPDLHSELNLSSLELGDSALYFCASSVGRSTANTEAFFGQGTRLTVV.

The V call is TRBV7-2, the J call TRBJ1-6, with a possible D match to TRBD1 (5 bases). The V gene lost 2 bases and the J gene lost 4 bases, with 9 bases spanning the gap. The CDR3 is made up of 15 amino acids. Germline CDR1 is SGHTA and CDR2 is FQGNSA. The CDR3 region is CASSLQGPYNSPLHF. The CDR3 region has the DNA TGTGCCAGCAGCTTACAGGGACCATATAATTCACCCCTCCACTTT.

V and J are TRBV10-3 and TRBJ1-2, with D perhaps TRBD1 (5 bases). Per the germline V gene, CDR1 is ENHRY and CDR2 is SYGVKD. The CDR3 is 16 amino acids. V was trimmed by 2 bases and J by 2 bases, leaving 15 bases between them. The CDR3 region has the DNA TGTGCCATCAGTGAGAGGGGACCTGGGGCCAACTATGGCTACACCTTC. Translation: CAISERGPGANYGYTF.

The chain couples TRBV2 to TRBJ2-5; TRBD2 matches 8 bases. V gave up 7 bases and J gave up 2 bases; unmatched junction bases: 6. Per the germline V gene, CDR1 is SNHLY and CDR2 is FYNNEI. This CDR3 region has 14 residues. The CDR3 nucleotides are TGTGCCAGCACTAGGGCGGGGGGTCAAGAGACCCAGTACTTC. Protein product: CASTRAGGQETQYF.

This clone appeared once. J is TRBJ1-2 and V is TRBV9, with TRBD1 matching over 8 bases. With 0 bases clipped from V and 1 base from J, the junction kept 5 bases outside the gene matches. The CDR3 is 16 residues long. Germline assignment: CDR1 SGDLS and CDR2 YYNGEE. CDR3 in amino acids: CASSVGGTGGNYGYTF. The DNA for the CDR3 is TGTGCCAGCAGCGTAGGCGGCACAGGGGGTAACTATGGCTACACCTTC.

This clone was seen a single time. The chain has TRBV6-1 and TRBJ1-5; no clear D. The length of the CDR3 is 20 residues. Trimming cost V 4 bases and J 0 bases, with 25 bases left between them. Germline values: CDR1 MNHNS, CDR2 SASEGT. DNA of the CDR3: TGTGCCAGCAGTGCGTCGAACGAATACCGGAGGACTAATAGCAATCAGCCCCAGCATTTT. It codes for CASSASNEYRRTNSNQPQHF.

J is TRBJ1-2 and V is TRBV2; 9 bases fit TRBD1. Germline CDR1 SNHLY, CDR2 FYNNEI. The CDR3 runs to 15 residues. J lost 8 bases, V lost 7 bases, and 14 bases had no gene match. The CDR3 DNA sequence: TGTGCCAGCAAGGGACAGGGTTCTGTGCTTCAAGGCTACACCTTC. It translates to CASKGQGSVLQGYTF.

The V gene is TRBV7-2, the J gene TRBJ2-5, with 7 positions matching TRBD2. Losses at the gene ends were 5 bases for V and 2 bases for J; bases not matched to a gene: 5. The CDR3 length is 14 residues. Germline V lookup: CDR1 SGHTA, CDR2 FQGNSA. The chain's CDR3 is CASSLTSVQETQYF. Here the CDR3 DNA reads TGTGCCAGCAGCCTCACTAGCGTACAAGAGACCCAGTACTTC.

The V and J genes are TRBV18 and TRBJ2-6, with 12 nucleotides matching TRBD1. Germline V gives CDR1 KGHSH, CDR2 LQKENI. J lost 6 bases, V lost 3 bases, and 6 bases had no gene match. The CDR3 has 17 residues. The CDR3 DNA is TGTGCCAGCTCACCCGGGACAGGGGGCGCATCGGCCAACGTCCTGACTTTC. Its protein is CASSPGTGGASANVLTF.

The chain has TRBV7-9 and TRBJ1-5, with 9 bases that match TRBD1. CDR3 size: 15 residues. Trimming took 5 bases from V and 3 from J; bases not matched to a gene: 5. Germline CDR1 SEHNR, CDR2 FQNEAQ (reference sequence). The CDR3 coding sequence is TGTGCCAGCAGCGGAGGACAGGGGAACAATCAGCCCCAGCATTTT. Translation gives CASSGGQGNNQPQHF.

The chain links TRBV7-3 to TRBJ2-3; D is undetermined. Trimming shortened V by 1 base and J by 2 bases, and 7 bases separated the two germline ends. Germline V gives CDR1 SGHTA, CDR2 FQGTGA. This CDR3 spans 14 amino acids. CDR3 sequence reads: CASSLNSYTDTQYF. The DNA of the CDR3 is TGTGCCAGCAGCTTAAATAGCTACACAGATACGCAGTATTTT.

CDR3 in amino acids: CASGGTVTGELFF. The CDR3 coding sequence is TGTGCCAGCGGCGGGACAGTCACCGGGGAGCTGTTTTTT. The J gene is TRBJ2-2, the V gene TRBV9, with D possibly matching TRBD1 (7 bases). The CDR3 length is 13 residues. V was trimmed by 7 bases and J by 4 bases, leaving 11 bases between them. Germline V gives CDR1 SGDLS, CDR2 YYNGEE.

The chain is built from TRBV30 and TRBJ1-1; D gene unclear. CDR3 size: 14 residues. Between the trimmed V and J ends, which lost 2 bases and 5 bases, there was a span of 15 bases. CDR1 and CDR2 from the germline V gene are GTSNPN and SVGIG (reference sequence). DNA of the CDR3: TGTGCCTGGAGTCGGCTTTCGGGATGGACTGAAGCTTTCTTT. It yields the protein CAWSRLSGWTEAFF.

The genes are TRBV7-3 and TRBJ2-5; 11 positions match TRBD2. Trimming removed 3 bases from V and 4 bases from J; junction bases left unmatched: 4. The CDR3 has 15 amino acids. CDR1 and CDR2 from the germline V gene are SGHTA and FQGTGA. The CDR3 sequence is CASSFSGGVGETQYF. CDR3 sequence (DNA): TGTGCCAGCAGCTTTAGCGGGGGGGTCGGAGAGACCCAGTACTTC.

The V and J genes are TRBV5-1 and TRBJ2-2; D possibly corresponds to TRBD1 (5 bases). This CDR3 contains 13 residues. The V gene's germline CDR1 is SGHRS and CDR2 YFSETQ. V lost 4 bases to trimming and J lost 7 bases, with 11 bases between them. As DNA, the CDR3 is TGCGCCAGCAGCCCCCTAGGGGTCGGGGAGCTGTTTTTT. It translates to CASSPLGVGELFF.

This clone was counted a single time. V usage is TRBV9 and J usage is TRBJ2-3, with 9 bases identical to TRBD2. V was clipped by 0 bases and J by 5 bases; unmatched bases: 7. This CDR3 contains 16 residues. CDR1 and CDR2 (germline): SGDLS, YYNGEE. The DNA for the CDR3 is TGTGCCAGCAGCGTAGGAGTCCTAGCGGGGCGAGATACGCAGTATTTT. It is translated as CASSVGVLAGRDTQYF.

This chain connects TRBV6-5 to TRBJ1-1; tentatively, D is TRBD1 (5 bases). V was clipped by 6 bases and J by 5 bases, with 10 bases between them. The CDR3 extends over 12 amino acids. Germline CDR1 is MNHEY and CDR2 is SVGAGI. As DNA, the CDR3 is TGTGCCAGCAGGACCGGGGGTACTGAAGCTTTCTTT. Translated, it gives CASRTGGTEAFF.

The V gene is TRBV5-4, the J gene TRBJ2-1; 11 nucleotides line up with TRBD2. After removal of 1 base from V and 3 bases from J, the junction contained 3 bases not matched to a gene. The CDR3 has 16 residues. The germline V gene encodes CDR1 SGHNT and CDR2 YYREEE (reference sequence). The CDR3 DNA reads TGTGCCAGCAGCTTGAGTACTAGCGGGGGCTACAATGAGCAGTTCTTC. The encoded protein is CASSLSTSGGYNEQFF.

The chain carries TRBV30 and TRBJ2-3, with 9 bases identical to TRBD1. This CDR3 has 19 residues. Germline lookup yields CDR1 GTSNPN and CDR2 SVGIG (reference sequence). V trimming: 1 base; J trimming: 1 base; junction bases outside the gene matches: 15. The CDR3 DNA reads TGTGCCTGGAGTGGACCACCCACCCTCCGGACAGGGGGCACAGATACGCAGTATTTT. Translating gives CAWSGPPTLRTGGTDTQYF.

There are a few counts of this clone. The CDR3 sequence is CASSYSAGPYEQYF. The CDR3 bases are TGTGCCAGCAGTTACTCCGCTGGTCCCTACGAGCAGTACTTC. This rearrangement joins TRBV6-5 to TRBJ2-7; no reliable D call. V lost 0 bases and J 2 bases, leaving 8 bases between the germline ends. Germline CDR1 and CDR2: MNHEY and SVGAGI. This CDR3 is built from 14 residues.

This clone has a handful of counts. The CDR3 here is CASSGGDTYGYTF. In nucleotides, the CDR3 is TGTGCCAGCAGCGGCGGGGATACCTATGGCTACACCTTC. The gene calls are TRBV9 and TRBJ1-2; no reliable D call. Trimming left V 3 bases short and J 4 bases short, with 10 bases between. The CDR3 has 13 residues. The germline CDR1 and CDR2 sequences are SGDLS and YYNGEE.